These T cell receptor beta chains were read from a single sample in a study of shared clonotypes between healthy human individuals. Some clones are missing from TCRdb's copy, which holds only in-frame ones; the method was immunoSEQ multiplex PCR. The sample records 530,000 or so clones, about 80% being singletons. The sample taken for sequencing was PBMCs. All receptors come from a woman aged 40-49 years in good health. Some clones in this sample may be carry-over from other donors' samples. Both conserved end residues are part of each CDR3. Where a row states a size, it is once, few, many or the class of an expanded clone; other rows omit it.

clone_size | cdr3_length | j_call | v_call | cdr3_aa
. | 15 | TRBJ2-1 | TRBV5-6 | CASSSTSGNRNEQFF
few | 15 | TRBJ2-7 | TRBV9 | CASSPIGQGTYEQYF
. | 14 | TRBJ2-7 | TRBV27 | CASSPGGGPYEQYF
. | 13 | TRBJ1-1 | TRBV6-5 | CASSYGGNTEAFF
. | 14 | TRBJ2-2 | TRBV9 | CASRGTPNTGELFF
. | 15 | TRBJ2-2 | TRBV28 | CASSSGYSGFTELFF
. | 13 | TRBJ2-3 | TRBV27 | CASSLRLGDTQYF
. | 15 | TRBJ2-5 | TRBV21-1 | CASSKGLDGEETQYF
once | 15 | TRBJ2-1 | TRBV2 | CASELEGGIYNEQFF
once | 13 | TRBJ2-1 | TRBV14 | CASSQERGLGQFF
few | 15 | TRBJ2-7 | TRBV4-1 | CASSQDQQGEYEQYF
. | 16 | TRBJ2-7 | TRBV6-1 | CASSEEIPGLTYEQYF
. | 14 | TRBJ2-7 | TRBV27 | CASSPWQGDYEQYF
. | 15 | TRBJ2-7 | TRBV19 | CASSMSSGSLGEQYF
. | 12 | TRBJ1-4 | TRBV5-4 | CASSNRNEKLFF
. | 13 | TRBJ1-2 | TRBV4-3 | CASSPSRGYGYTF
. | 15 | TRBJ1-6 | TRBV28 | CASSFGDRDNSPLHF
. | 15 | TRBJ1-2 | TRBV5-1 | CASSAVQGKDYGYTF
. | 13 | TRBJ1-4 | TRBV11-2 | CASSFARWEKLFF
. | 15 | TRBJ2-4 | TRBV6-1 | CASSPGPGAKNIQYF
. | 17 | TRBJ2-1 | TRBV19 | CASSIELAGVRDNEQFF
. | 13 | TRBJ1-2 | TRBV29-1 | CSVEGQGGRGYTF
once | 21 | TRBJ1-4 | TRBV4-2 | CASSQDWAIPPGGAGSEKLFF
. | 14 | TRBJ2-7 | TRBV27 | CASNPGLAGDEQYF
. | 16 | TRBJ1-3 | TRBV13 | CASSLDGRDSGNTIYF
. | 13 | TRBJ2-3 | TRBV28 | CATGGAGLDTQYF
many | 12 | TRBJ1-1 | TRBV30 | CACEGLGTEAFF
. | 13 | TRBJ2-4 | TRBV11-2 | CASSLPGKNIQYF
. | 15 | TRBJ2-2 | TRBV11-3 | CASSLGGTGTGELFF
. | 16 | TRBJ2-2 | TRBV10-3 | CAISELLAGGVGELFF
. | 14 | TRBJ2-1 | TRBV18 | CASSLTGGKNEQFF
. | 13 | TRBJ1-1 | TRBV11-2 | CASSFSGDTEAFF
. | 16 | TRBJ1-2 | TRBV5-1 | CASSLRPGAPDYGYTF
. | 11 | TRBJ1-2 | TRBV6-5 | CAGGKDYGYTF
. | 14 | TRBJ2-7 | TRBV18 | CASSPSGRWFGQYF
few | 16 | TRBJ2-3 | TRBV27 | CASSSLRDGGADTQYF
. | 13 | TRBJ2-5 | TRBV28 | CASSLTGTETQYF
few | 16 | TRBJ2-1 | TRBV5-1 | CASSFRGITGDNEQFF
. | 14 | TRBJ2-5 | TRBV7-7 | CASSLDRGGETQYF
few | 15 | TRBJ1-5 | TRBV2 | CASSVRGVVGQPQHF
many | 16 | TRBJ2-2 | TRBV4-1 | CASSHQLADHTGELFF
few | 11 | TRBJ2-1 | TRBV19 | CASSTGTSHFF
. | 12 | TRBJ2-2 | TRBV19 | CASSPSVGELFF
. | 14 | TRBJ2-7 | TRBV7-2 | CASSPKSGSYEQYF
. | 15 | TRBJ2-5 | TRBV15 | CATSPLGRKQETQYF
. | 14 | TRBJ1-4 | TRBV29-1 | CSVAEQGFGEKLFF
. | 17 | TRBJ2-5 | TRBV18 | CASTGGTGAGVRETQYF
. | 13 | TRBJ2-5 | TRBV9 | CASSQDTLGTQYF
. | 18 | TRBJ2-3 | TRBV9 | CASSAPPGRQGTTDTQYF
. | 16 | TRBJ1-5 | TRBV15 | CATSRGAPDRYQPQHF
. | 14 | TRBJ1-1 | TRBV10-3 | CATGPGLMNTEAFF
. | 14 | TRBJ1-1 | TRBV5-4 | CASTPDSSNTEAFF
. | 16 | TRBJ2-1 | TRBV2 | CASSEARAYPGDEQFF
. | 15 | TRBJ2-3 | TRBV6-1 | CASSPQTGNTDTQYF
. | 13 | TRBJ2-7 | TRBV9 | CASSVGVSYEQYF